This TCR beta chain was observed in a study of Graves' ophthalmopathy and Graves' hyperthyroidism (dated by TCRdb to the late 2010s). General notes on the study: Peripheral blood was collected at initial diagnosis, before any treatment. T-cell repertoires of thyroid tissue and blood were compared in over 5 hyperthyroidism patients. The study used signatures of the TCR beta repertoire to tell Graves' ophthalmopathy apart from Graves' hyperthyroidism and to predict which patients would progress to ophthalmopathy. For independent validation, a separate cohort was made up of some 19 hyperthyroidism patients plus 17 patients who later progressed from hyperthyroidism to ophthalmopathy. In total, around 130 blood samples were TCR-sequenced: fewer than 50 ophthalmopathy, some 75 hyperthyroidism and roughly 17 hyperthyroidism-to-ophthalmopathy patients. To explore V-J signatures that distinguish ophthalmopathy from hyperthyroidism, a discovery set of about 99 patients was enrolled, made up of 40 to 45 with ophthalmopathy and under 65 with stable hyperthyroidism. Following sampling, methimazole starting at 30 mg daily was administered to hyperthyroidism patients, and high-dose intravenous methylprednisolone was administered to ophthalmopathy patients. The paper as a whole reports these results and caveats: Most expanded thyroid clonotypes with frequency above 0.001 were also detected in blood, suggesting blood repertoires may reflect the thyroid immune response. The 13-signature model separated ophthalmopathy from stable hyperthyroidism with approximately 88% sensitivity and 81.08% specificity in cross-validation, and 80%/75% in the test set. In validation, the model predicted ophthalmopathy progression with nearly 71% sensitivity and less than 80% specificity; more than ten predicted patients were CT-confirmed with GO in a median of 6.5 months. No statistical method was used to set the sample size in advance, and the investigators knew which group each participant was assigned to.

For repertoire sequencing, TCR beta CDR3 regions were amplified from RNA transcripts. HTBI primers and the Qiagen OneStep RT-PCR kit were used in a first-round RT-PCR, which was followed by a second-round multiplex PCR, size selection and purification. Libraries were sequenced on an Illumina HiSeq2000 using paired-end 100 bp reads. The study's own analysis went as follows. SOAPnuke was used to process the reads, throwing out any read that had adapters, had uncalled bases, had a mean Phred below 15, or lacked an exact constant-primer or identifier match. COPE v1.2.5 was used to merge high-quality paired reads. Unique nucleotide sequences were defined as clonotypes and aligned to IMGT TRB V, D and J references using MiTCR v1.1. Analysis was restricted to V-J combinations with a frequency above 0.0001, which covered just over 98% of repertoires. For each V-J combination, a TCR clonal expansion and chaos score was defined as F50 clonal expansion divided by the chaos observed in the TCRdist matrix. Features were reduced by Welch's t-statistics and random forest to around 13 V-J combinations, which fed a naive Bayes classifier. Thyroid-blood repertoire similarity was quantified with the Morisita-Horn index. The public reads were reanalyzed by TCRdb: fastp trimming at Q25, MiXCR alignment, in-frame beta chains only. Rows merge per CDR3 protein into single entries with the most common DNA and genes. TCRdb, rather than the study authors, made the V and J calls. Recorded for this sample are about 740,000 distinct CDR3 sequences; 40% of them occurred a single time. Less than 55% of the sample is in the top ten clones.

The CDR3 goes from the cysteine to the phenylalanine over 17 residues. The sequence is cut down to CDR3 DNA, 51 bases in frame from base 1. Relative to germline, V is missing 10 bases and J is missing 1 base, with 16 bases of the junction outside any gene match. Reading the germline V gene gives CDR1 ENHRY and CDR2 SYGVKD. About this clonotype itself: Its antigen is not yet known. No base-level quality is on record; no much larger clone is a single base apart.

Ophthalmopathy patients had moderately to severely active disease, Clinical Activity Score of at least 3, NOSPECS grade of at least 4, and disease duration under 3 months. Patients were excluded if they had other autoimmune diseases, uncontrolled infections, pregnancy or lactation. Diagnosis was based on clinical symptoms, serum thyroxine, TRAb, thyroid ultrasound and orbital computed tomography. Ficoll-Paque density gradient centrifugation was used to isolate PBMCs from about 9.4 ml of fresh peripheral blood. Total RNA was extracted with Trizol reagent and quality-checked on an Agilent 2100 Bioanalyzer.

The clonotype comes from an adult man with Graves' ophthalmopathy. The sample comprised peripheral blood. This chain joins TRBV10-3 to TRBJ1-2, with 9 junctional bases fitting TRBD1. The CDR3 here reads CASSLEVDRGYNYGYTF. The DNA reads as follows: TGTGCCAGCAGCCTCGAGGTTGACAGGGGGTATAACTATGGCTACACCTTC.